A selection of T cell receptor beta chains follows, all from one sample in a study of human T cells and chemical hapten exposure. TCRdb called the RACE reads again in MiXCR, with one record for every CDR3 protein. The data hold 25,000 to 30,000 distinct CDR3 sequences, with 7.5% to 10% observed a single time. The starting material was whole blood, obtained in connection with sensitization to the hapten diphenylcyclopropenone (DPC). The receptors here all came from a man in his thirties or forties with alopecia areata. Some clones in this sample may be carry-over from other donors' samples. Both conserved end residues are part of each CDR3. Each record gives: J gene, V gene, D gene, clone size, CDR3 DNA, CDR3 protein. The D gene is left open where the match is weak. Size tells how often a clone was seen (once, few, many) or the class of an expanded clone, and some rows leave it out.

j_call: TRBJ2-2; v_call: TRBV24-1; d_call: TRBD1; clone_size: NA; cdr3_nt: TGTGCCACCAGTGACCCGAGGACAGGGGGCGACTCCGGGGAGCTGTTTTTT; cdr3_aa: CATSDPRTGGDSGELFF
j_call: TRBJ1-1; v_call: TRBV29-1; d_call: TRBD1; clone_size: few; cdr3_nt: TGCAGCGTTATACAGGGGGCCCACACTGAAGCTTTCTTT; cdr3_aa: CSVIQGAHTEAFF
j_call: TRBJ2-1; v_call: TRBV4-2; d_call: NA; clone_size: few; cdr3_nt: TGTGCCAGCAGCCAAGGTGGCACGAGCTCCTACAATGAGCAGTTCTTC; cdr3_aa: CASSQGGTSSYNEQFF
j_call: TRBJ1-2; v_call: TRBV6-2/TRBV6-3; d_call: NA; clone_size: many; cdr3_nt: TGTGCCAGCAGCTCCCTGGACAATTCTAACTATGGCTACACCTTC; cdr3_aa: CASSSLDNSNYGYTF
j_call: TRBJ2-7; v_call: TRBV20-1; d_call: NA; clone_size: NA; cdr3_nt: TGCAGTGCCACCGCAAGGCAGGATTACGAGCAGTACTTC; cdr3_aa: CSATARQDYEQYF
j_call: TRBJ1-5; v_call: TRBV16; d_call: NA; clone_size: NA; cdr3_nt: TGTGCCAGCAGCCAATCTTTCGTAGGCCAGCCCCAGCATTTT; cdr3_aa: CASSQSFVGQPQHF
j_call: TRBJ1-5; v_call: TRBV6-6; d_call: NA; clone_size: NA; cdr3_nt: TGTGCCAGCACCGAACCTTCCCAAAGTCAGCCCCAGCATTTT; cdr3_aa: CASTEPSQSQPQHF
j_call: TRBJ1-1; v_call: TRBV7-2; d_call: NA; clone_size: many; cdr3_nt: TGTGCCAGCAGCTTAGCCGCAGGATCCAGGAACACTGAAGCTTTCTTT; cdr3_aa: CASSLAAGSRNTEAFF
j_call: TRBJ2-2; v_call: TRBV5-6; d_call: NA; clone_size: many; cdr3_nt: TGTGCCAGCAGCCCCGAGTGGAGCAACACCGGGGAGCTGTTTTTT; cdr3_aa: CASSPEWSNTGELFF
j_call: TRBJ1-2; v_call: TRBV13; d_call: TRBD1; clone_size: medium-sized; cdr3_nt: TGTGCCAGCAGCTTAGCAGGACAGGATAACTATGGCTACACCTTC; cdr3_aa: CASSLAGQDNYGYTF
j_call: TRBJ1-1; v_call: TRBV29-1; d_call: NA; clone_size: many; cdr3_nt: TGCAGCGTTGAAGACGTGAACACTGAAGCTTTCTTT; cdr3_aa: CSVEDVNTEAFF
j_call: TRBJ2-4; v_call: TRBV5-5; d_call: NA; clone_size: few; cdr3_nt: TGTGCCAGTATCCGGGACATTGGTTTGGACAAAAACATTCAGTACTTC; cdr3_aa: CASIRDIGLDKNIQYF
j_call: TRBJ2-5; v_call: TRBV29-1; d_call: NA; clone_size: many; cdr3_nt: TGCAGCGTGCAGTGGGGCGACGAGACCCAGTACTTC; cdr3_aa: CSVQWGDETQYF
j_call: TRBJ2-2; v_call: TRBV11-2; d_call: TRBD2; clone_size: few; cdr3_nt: TGTGCCAGCAGCTTATTTTTGAGTAGCGGGAGCGGAACCGGGGAGCTGTTTTTT; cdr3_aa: CASSLFLSSGSGTGELFF
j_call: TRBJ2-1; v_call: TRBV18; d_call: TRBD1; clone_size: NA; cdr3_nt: TGTGCCAGCTCACCGTCCCGGGACAGGGACTACAATGAGCAGTTCTTC; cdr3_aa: CASSPSRDRDYNEQFF
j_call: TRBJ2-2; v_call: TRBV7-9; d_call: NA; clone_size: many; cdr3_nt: TGTGCCAGCAGCCAGGAGAGTACCGGGGAGCTGTTTTTT; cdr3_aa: CASSQESTGELFF
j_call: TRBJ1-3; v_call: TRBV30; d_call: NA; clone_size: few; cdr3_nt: TGTGCCTGCCTTGGACCCCACTCTGGAAACACCATATATTTT; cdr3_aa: CACLGPHSGNTIYF
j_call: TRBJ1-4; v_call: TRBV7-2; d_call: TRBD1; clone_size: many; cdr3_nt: TGTGCCAGCAGCTTAAGCACAGGGGGCGAGGGTCGCGAAAAACTGTTTTTT; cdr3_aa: CASSLSTGGEGREKLFF
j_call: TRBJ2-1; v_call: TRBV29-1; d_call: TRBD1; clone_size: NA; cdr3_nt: TGCAGCGTTCGGCCAGGGGGCTACAATGAGCAGTTCTTC; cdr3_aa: CSVRPGGYNEQFF
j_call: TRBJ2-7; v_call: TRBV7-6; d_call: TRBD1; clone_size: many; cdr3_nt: TGTGCCAGCAGCTTAATGGGACAGGGCTACGAGCAGTACTTC; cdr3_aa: CASSLMGQGYEQYF
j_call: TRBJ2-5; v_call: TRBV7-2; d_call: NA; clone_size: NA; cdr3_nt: TGTGCCAGCAGCTCAGGGACGGGGGAGACCCAGTACTTC; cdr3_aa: CASSSGTGETQYF
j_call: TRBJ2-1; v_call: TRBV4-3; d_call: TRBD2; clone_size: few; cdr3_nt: TGCGCCAGCAGCCAAGATGTAGGCGGGAGGCCGCAGTTCTTC; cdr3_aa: CASSQDVGGRPQFF
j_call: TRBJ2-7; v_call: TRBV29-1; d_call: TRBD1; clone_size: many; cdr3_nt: TGCAGCGTTGAAGGGTACAGGGGGGACGAGCAGTACTTC; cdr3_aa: CSVEGYRGDEQYF
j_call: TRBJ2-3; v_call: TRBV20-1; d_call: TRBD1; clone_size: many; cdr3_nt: TGCAGTGCCCAGCGAGGGACAGGGGTCCCAGATACGCAGTATTTT; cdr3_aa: CSAQRGTGVPDTQYF
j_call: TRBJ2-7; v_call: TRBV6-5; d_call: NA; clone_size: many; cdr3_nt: TGTGCCAGCAGTTCCTGGGACGGCTACGAGCAGTACTTC; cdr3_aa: CASSSWDGYEQYF
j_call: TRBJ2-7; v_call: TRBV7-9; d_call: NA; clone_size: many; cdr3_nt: TGTGCCAGCAGCCCCCCCACTTCCTACGAGCAGTACTTC; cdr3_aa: CASSPPTSYEQYF
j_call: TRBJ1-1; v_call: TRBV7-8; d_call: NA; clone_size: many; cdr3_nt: TGTGCCAGCAGCTTACGGGCCCCGAACACTGAAGCTTTCTTT; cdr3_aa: CASSLRAPNTEAFF
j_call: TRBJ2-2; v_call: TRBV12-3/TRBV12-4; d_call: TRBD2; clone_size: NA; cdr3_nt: TGTGCCAGCCGTAGTAGCGGGAACACCGGGCAGCTGTTTTTT; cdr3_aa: CASRSSGNTGQLFF
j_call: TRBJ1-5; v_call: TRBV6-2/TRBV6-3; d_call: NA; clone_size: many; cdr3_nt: TGTGCCAGCAGTCCCCGTGGCCAGGGCAATCAGCCCCAGCATTTT; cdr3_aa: CASSPRGQGNQPQHF
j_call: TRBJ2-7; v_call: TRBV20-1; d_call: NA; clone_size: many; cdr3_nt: TGCAGTGCTAGAGTGCAGCTAACCTACGAGCAGTACTTC; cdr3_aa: CSARVQLTYEQYF
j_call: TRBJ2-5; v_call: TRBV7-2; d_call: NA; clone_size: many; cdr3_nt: TGTGCCAGCAGCTCAAGCAGACTCACAGGGAGGGCTAACCAAGAGACCCAGTACTTC; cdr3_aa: CASSSSRLTGRANQETQYF
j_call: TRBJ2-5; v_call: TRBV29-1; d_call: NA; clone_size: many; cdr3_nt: TGCAGCGTTGGGAGCGGGGAGACCCAGTACTTC; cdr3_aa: CSVGSGETQYF
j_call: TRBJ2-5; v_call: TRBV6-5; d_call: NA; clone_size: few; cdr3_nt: TGTGCCAGCAGCCGTGCGGGGGCTAGCGGTTACCAAGAGACCCAGTACTTC; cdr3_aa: CASSRAGASGYQETQYF
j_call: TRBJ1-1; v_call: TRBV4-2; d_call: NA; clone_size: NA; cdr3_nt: TGTGCCAGCAGCCCTACCGTCGCGACAAACATGAACACTGAAGCTTTCTTT; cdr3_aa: CASSPTVATNMNTEAFF
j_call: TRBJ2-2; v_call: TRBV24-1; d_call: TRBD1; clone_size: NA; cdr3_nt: TGTGCCACCAGTGAGGGGGACAGGGACACCGGGGAGCTGTTTTTT; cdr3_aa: CATSEGDRDTGELFF
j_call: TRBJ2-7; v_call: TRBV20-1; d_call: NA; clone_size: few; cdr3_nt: TGCAGTGCTCTCCCGTACGAGCAGTACTTC; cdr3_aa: CSALPYEQYF
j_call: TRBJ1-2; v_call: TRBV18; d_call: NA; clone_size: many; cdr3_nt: TGTGCCAGCTCCCAAACAGGGTCCGCGGACGGCTACACCTTC; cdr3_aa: CASSQTGSADGYTF
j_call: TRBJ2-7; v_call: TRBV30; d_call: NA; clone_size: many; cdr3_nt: TGTGCCTGGGCCGACGGGTACGAGCAGTACTTC; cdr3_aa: CAWADGYEQYF
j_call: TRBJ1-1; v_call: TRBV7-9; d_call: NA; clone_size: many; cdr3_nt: TGTGCCAGCAGACCCAACAGGCTGAACACTGAAGCTTTCTTT; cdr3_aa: CASRPNRLNTEAFF
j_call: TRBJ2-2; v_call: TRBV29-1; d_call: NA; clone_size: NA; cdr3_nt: TGCAGCGTTGAATCGTCGAACACCGGGGAGCTGTTTTTT; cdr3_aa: CSVESSNTGELFF
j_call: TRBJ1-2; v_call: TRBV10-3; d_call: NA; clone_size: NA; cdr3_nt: TGTGCCATCAGTACCGTCGAGGTTTGGGAATATGGCTACACCTTC; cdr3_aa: CAISTVEVWEYGYTF
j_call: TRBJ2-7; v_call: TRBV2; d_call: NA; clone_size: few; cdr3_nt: TGTGCCAGCAGGGCCCAGGGGGGCGCCTACGAGCAGTACTTC; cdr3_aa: CASRAQGGAYEQYF
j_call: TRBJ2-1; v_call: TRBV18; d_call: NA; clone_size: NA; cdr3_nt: TGTGCCAGCTCGCCACCGAGGACAGACCTTTGGAATGAGCAGTTCTTC; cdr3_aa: CASSPPRTDLWNEQFF
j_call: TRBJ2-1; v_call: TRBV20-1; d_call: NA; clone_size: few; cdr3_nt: TGCAGTGCTAGAGTACCTAGCAAATACAATGAGCAGTTCTTC; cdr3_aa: CSARVPSKYNEQFF
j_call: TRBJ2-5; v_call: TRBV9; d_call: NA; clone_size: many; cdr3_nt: TGTGCCAGCAGCCCTCACGAAGAGACCCAGTACTTC; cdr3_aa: CASSPHEETQYF
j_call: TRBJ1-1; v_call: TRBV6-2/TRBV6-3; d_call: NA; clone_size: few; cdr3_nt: TGTGCCAGCAGTTTCAACGGCCCGAACACTGAAGCTTTCTTT; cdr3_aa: CASSFNGPNTEAFF
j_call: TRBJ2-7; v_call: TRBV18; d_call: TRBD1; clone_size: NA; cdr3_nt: TGTGCCAGCTCACGACAGGGGCAGTCGACCGCTAGAGAGCAGTACTTC; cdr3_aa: CASSRQGQSTAREQYF
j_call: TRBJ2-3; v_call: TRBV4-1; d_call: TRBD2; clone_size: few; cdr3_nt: TGCGCCAGCAGCCCCTGGGGGACTAGCGAGACAGATACGCAGTATTTT; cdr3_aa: CASSPWGTSETDTQYF
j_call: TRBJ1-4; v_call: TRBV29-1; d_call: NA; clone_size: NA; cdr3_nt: TGCAGCGTTGAGTCCACAGCAGAGGAAAAACTGTTTTTT; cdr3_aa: CSVESTAEEKLFF
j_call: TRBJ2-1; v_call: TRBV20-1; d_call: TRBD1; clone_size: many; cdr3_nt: TGCAGTGCTAGATCGGACAGGTCTACTGAGCAGTTCTTC; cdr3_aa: CSARSDRSTEQFF
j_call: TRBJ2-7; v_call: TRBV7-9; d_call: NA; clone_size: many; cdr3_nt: TGTGCCAGCAGCTTATCGGGGAGCTCCTACGAGCAGTACTTC; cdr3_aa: CASSLSGSSYEQYF
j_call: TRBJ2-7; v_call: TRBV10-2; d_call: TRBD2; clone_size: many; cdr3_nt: TGCGCCAGCAGTCAACTAGCGGGAGATGGGGAGCAGTACTTC; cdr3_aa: CASSQLAGDGEQYF
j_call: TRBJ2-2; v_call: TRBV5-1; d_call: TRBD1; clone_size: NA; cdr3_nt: TGCGCCAGCTCCTCAAACGGACAGGGGTACACCGGGGAGCTGTTTTTT; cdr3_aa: CASSSNGQGYTGELFF
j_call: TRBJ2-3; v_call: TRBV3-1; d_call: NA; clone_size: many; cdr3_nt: TGTGCCAGCAGCCCTTATTCTGATGGTGGGCAGTATTTT; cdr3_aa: CASSPYSDGGQYF
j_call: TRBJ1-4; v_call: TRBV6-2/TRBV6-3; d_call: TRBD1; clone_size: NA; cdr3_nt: TGTGCCAGCAGTTACTCAGGGGGCGCGGTTAATGAAAAACTGTTTTTT; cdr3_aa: CASSYSGGAVNEKLFF
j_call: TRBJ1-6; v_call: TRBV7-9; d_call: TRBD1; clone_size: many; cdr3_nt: TGTGCCAGCAGAGGGGAGAGGGGGCAGACATCACCCCTCCACTTT; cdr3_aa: CASRGERGQTSPLHF
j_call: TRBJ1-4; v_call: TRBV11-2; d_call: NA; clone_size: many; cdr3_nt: TGTGCCAGCAGCTTTAGTATCAATGAAAAACTGTTTTTT; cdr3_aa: CASSFSINEKLFF
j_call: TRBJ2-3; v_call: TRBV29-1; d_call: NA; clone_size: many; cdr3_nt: TGCAGCGCCGAAGCCAGCGGTGGCACAGATACGCAGTATTTT; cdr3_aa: CSAEASGGTDTQYF
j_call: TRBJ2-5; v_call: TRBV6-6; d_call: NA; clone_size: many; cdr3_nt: TGTGTGGTCGGAGAGACCCAGTACTTC; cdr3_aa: CVVGETQYF
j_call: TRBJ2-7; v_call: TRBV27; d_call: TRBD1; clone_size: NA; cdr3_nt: TGTGCCAGCAGTTTCAACAGGGGCTACGAGCAGTACTTC; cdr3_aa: CASSFNRGYEQYF